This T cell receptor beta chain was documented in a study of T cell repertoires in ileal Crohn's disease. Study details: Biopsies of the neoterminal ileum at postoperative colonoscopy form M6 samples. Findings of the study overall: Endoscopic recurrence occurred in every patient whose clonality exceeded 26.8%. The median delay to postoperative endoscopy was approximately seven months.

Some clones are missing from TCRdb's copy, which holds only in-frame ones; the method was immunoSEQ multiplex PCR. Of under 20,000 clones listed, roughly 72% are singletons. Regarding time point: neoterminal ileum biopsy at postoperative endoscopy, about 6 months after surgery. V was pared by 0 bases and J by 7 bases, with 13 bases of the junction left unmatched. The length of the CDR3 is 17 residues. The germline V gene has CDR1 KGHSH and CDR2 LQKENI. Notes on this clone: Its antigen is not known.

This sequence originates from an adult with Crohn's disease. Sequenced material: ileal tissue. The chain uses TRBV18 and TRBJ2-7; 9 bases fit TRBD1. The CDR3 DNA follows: TGTGCCAGCTCACCACCGACAGGGGGGGGACCCCGGGAAGAGCAGTACTTC. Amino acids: CASSPPTGGGPREEQYF.